These 13 T cell receptor beta chains originate from one sample sequenced in a study of neurological immune-mediated disorders. The time point was: longitudinal time-point 1 (baseline). Using its own MiXCR run on the 5' RACE reads, TCRdb lists one record per CDR3 protein. The sample shows tens of thousands of distinct CDR3 sequences, roughly an eighth of them seen only once. The sequenced sample consisted of PBMCs. These receptors were taken from a female donor with HTLV-1-associated myelopathy (HAM/TSP).

There are many counts of this clonotype. This chain links TRBV7-8 with TRBJ2-1, with D perhaps TRBD1 (6 bases). This CDR3 has 15 amino acids. Trimming shortened V by 0 bases and J by 5 bases, and 11 bases separated the two germline ends. CDR1 is SGHVS, CDR2 FQNEAQ, per germline. CDR3 region: CASSLAGTTDNEQFF. CDR3 DNA sequence: TGTGCCAGCAGCTTAGCCGGGACAACAGACAATGAGCAGTTCTTC.

This clonotype was observed a handful of times. The genes are TRBV25-1 and TRBJ1-1; D may be TRBD1 (5 bases). Trimming removed 8 bases from V and 4 bases from J, with 14 bases in between. The CDR3 consists of 13 residues. Germline V gene sequence: CDR1 MGHDK, CDR2 SYGVNS. CDR3: CASGLTGPTEAFF. For the CDR3, the DNA is TGTGCCAGCGGACTTACGGGACCCACTGAAGCTTTCTTT.

This clonotype appeared many times. V usage is TRBV12-3 or TRBV12-4 and J usage is TRBJ1-1; no definite D call. V was trimmed by 5 bases and J by 4 bases, leaving 5 bases between them. The CDR3 spans 11 residues. The CDR3 region is CASSRTTEAFF. The DNA of the CDR3 is TGTGCCAGCAGTCGAACCACTGAAGCTTTCTTT.

This clonotype was seen a few times. V is TRBV7-8 and J is TRBJ2-1; D possibly corresponds to TRBD2 (6 bases). Germline-derived CDR1 and CDR2 are SGHVS and FQNEAQ. The ends were cut back, 1 base at V and 1 base at J, with 11 bases in the middle. The CDR3 spans 16 residues. The CDR3 reads CASSLGGSGSYNEQFF. DNA for the CDR3: TGTGCCAGCAGCTTAGGGGGTAGCGGTTCCTACAATGAGCAGTTCTTC.

The table lists this clonotype with a few counts. The chain combines TRBV2 with TRBJ1-5; no firm D call. V lost 8 bases, J lost 3 bases, and 17 bases lay in between. Germline V lookup: CDR1 SNHLY, CDR2 FYNNEI. The CDR3 covers 15 residues. CDR3 sequence: CASGPRGLTNQPQHF. In DNA form, the CDR3 reads TGTGCCAGCGGGCCCCGCGGCCTGACCAATCAGCCCCAGCATTTT. Complete variable domain (other parts from reference TRBV2 and TRBJ1-5): EPEVTQTPSHQVTQMGQEVILRCVPISNHLYFYWYRQILGQKVEFLVSFYNNEISEKSEIFDDQFSVERPDGSNFTLKIRSTKLEDSAMYFCASGPRGLTNQPQHFGDGTRLSIL.

This clonotype came up many times. It may be a read error: a sequence one base away is much more abundant. The rearrangement links TRBV14 to TRBJ2-1; D is uncertain. Trimming removed 0 bases at V and 5 bases at J, with 2 bases between. The germline gives CDR1 SGHDN, CDR2 FVKESK. CDR3 length: 12 amino acids. CDR3 amino acids: CASSQEHNEQFF. The CDR3 nucleotides are TGTGCCAGCAGCCAAGAGCACAATGAGCAGTTCTTC.

The chain uses TRBV20-1 and TRBJ2-5; D not resolved. Germline V gene lookup returns CDR1 DFQATT and CDR2 SNEGSKA (reference sequence). The CDR3 length is 14 residues. V lost 0 bases and J 2 bases, leaving 10 bases between the germline ends. DNA of the CDR3: TGCAGTGCTAGAGACATTGACGCACAAGAGACCCAGTACTTC. This gives the protein CSARDIDAQETQYF.

This clonotype was seen at least ten times. The chain employs TRBV20-1 and TRBJ2-1; 10 bases are a match to TRBD2. CDR1 and CDR2 (germline): DFQATT, SNEGSKA (reference sequence). Unmatched junction bases numbered 12, after V lost 4 bases and J lost 0 bases. The CDR3 contains 18 residues. The CDR3 nucleotides read TGCAGTGCTAAAGGGGTAGCGGGGGGAGGGAGCTCCTACAATGAGCAGTTCTTC. It encodes CSAKGVAGGGSSYNEQFF.

Notes on this clonotype: Sequence at one end of the junction differs from germline and may be a read error. The chain is built from TRBV7-2 and TRBJ2-2; no clear D. The CDR3 has 16 amino acids. The germline V gene encodes CDR1 SGHTA and CDR2 FQGNSA. CDR3 residues: CVSSLLAIQLTGELFF. The CDR3 coding sequence is TGTGTCAGCAGCTTATTGGCTATTCAGCTCACCGGGGAGCTGTTTTTT.

This sequence joins TRBV27 and TRBJ2-2; D is possibly TRBD1 (5 bases). The CDR3 is made up of 12 amino acids. Trimming left V 7 bases short and J 14 bases short, with 17 bases between. Germline V gene sequence: CDR1 MNHEY, CDR2 SMNVEV (reference sequence). The CDR3 loop reads CASNTGNGKLFF. The CDR3 region has the DNA TGTGCCAGCAATACAGGAAATGGGAAACTGTTTTTT.

This clonotype was picked up a small number of times. A much larger clone sits a single nucleotide away, making a read error possible. The chain joins TRBV7-9 to TRBJ1-5; D is perhaps TRBD1 (6 bases). The CDR3 sequence is 13 residues long. Germline V lookup: CDR1 SEHNR, CDR2 FQNEAQ (reference sequence). The ends were cut back, 2 bases at V and 7 bases at J, with 9 bases in the middle. The CDR3 DNA reads TGTGCCAGCAGCTTATCGGGGGGCCAGCCCCAGCATTTT. Its protein product is CASSLSGGQPQHF. Complete variable domain (other parts from reference TRBV7-9 and TRBJ1-5): DTGVSQNPRHKITKRGQNVTFRCDPISEHNRLYWYRQTLGQGPEFLTYFQNEAQLEKSRLLSDRFSAERPKGSFSTLEIQRTEQGDSAMYLCASSLSGGQPQHFGDGTRLSIL.

This clonotype appeared many times. This chain joins TRBV4-1 and TRBJ1-5; TRBD1 matches at 9 bases. The CDR3 totals 17 residues. The ends lost 1 base at V and 3 bases at J; junction bases unmatched: 7. CDR1 and CDR2 from the germline V gene are MGHRA and YSYEKL. The CDR3 loop reads CASSQAAGQGYNQPQHF. For the CDR3, the DNA is TGCGCCAGCAGCCAAGCTGCCGGACAGGGGTACAATCAGCCCCAGCATTTT.

A remark on this clonotype: One end of the junction fails to match germline, which may point to a read error. The chain employs TRBV20-1 and TRBJ2-2, with 7 bases aligning to TRBD1. Looked up from germline, CDR1 is DFQATT and CDR2 is SNEGSKA (reference sequence). CDR3 length: 14 amino acids. DNA for the CDR3: TGCAGTGCTAGGTCAGGGGGAAACACCTGGGAGCTGTTTTTT. Encoded protein: CSARSGGNTWELFF.